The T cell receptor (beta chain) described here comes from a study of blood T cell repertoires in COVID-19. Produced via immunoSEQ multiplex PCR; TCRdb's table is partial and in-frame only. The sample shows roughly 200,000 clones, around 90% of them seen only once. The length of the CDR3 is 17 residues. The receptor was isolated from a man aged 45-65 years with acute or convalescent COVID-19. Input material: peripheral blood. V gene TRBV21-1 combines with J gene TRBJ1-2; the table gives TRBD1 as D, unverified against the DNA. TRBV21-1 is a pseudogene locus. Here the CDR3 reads CASSKGPGGQGNYGYTF. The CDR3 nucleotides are TGTGCCAGCAGCAAAGGGCCCGGCGGACAGGGGAACTATGGCTACACCTTC.